Following are 15 T cell receptor beta chains from one sample sequenced in a study of cytomegalovirus exposure and HLA in healthy donors (dated by TCRdb to the late 2010s). The library was made by the immunoSEQ multiplex PCR assay. Imported from immuneACCESS, the table was reduced by TCRdb to in-frame sequences with V and J called. These copies leave out some clones; in studies compared against another copy, an unresolved V gene accounts for under half, and the cause of the remainder is not known. The sample table records some 140,000 clones; roughly nine tenths of these occur just once. The leading ten clones occupy less than 3.5% of the sample. Source material: PBMCs. The receptors were gathered from a man aged 18 to 30 in good health and CMV-seronegative.

V is TRBV27 and J is TRBJ2-1; TRBD2 might be the D (5 bases). Germline CDR1 MNHEY, CDR2 SMNVEV (reference sequence). V was shortened by 6 bases and J by 8 bases, with 14 bases between the two germline ends. This CDR3 spans 13 amino acids. The CDR3 loop reads CASRDFNRDEQFF. For the CDR3, the DNA is TGTGCCAGCAGGGACTTCAATCGGGATGAGCAGTTCTTC.

As concerns this clone: Germline and junction disagree at one end, which may indicate a read error. J is TRBJ1-1 and V is TRBV5-1; TRBD1 might be the D (6 bases). Germline-derived CDR1 and CDR2 are SGHRS and YFSETQ. The CDR3 sequence is 15 residues long. This chain's CDR3 is CASSLDRLMNTEAFF. As DNA, the CDR3 is TGCGCCAGCAGTTTGGACAGATTAATGAACACTGAAGCTTTCTTT. Supplemented by reference TRBV5-1 and TRBJ1-1, the full variable domain reads KAGVTQTPRYLIKTRGQQVTLSCSPISGHRSVSWYQQTPGQGLQFLFEYFSETQRNKGNFPGRFSGRQFSNSRSEMNVSTLELGDSALYLCASSLDRLMNTEAFFGQGTRLTVV.

This chain uses TRBV19 with TRBJ2-1; TRBD2 might be the D (6 bases). V lost 3 bases and J lost 0, with 12 bases in between. CDR1 is LNHDA and CDR2 is SQIVND in the germline V gene (reference sequence). This CDR3 comprises 16 residues. The CDR3 reads CASSIYREISYNEQFF. The CDR3, as DNA: TGTGCCAGTAGTATTTATCGGGAGATCTCCTACAATGAGCAGTTCTTC.

The chain carries TRBV19 and TRBJ1-1; the match to TRBD1 covers 11 bases. Germline V CDR1 and CDR2: LNHDA, SQIVND (reference sequence). CDR3 size: 24 residues. V shed 6 bases and J 4 bases; nucleotides not matched to a gene: 34. Here the CDR3 reads CASSARGKAVTLWGQGVRFTEAFF. CDR3 nucleotide sequence: TGTGCCAGTAGCGCACGGGGGAAGGCTGTAACATTGTGGGGACAGGGGGTAAGATTCACTGAAGCTTTCTTT.

The rearrangement uses TRBV7-8 and TRBJ2-7; unclear D gene. Germline V lookup: CDR1 SGHVS, CDR2 FQNEAQ. With 3 bases removed from V and 1 base from J, the gap between germline ends came to 10 bases. This CDR3 comprises 14 residues. The CDR3 reads CASSFSRHSYEQYF. The CDR3 DNA follows: TGTGCCAGCAGCTTTAGCCGCCATTCCTACGAGCAGTACTTC.

The chain uses TRBV7-2 and TRBJ2-3; 7 positions agree with TRBD2. V lost 4 bases to trimming and J lost 2 bases; unmatched junction nucleotides: 3. Germline CDR1 and CDR2: SGHTA and FQGNSA. This CDR3 contains 14 residues. Here the CDR3 reads CASSSGTTTDTQYF. For the CDR3, the DNA is TGTGCCAGCAGCTCAGGGACTACCACAGATACGCAGTATTTT.

This chain uses TRBV6-5 with TRBJ2-1; D is possibly TRBD1 (5 bases). Germline lookup yields CDR1 MNHEY and CDR2 SVGAGI. V was trimmed by 8 bases and J by 4 bases, leaving 12 bases between them. This CDR3 has 13 amino acids. This CDR3 reads CASGMGLYNEQFF. The DNA of the CDR3 is TGTGCCAGCGGGATGGGGCTATACAATGAGCAGTTCTTC.

The chain combines TRBV18 with TRBJ2-7; possibly TRBD2 for D (6 bases). The germline CDR1 and CDR2 sequences are KGHSH and LQKENI. Trimming left V 3 bases short and J 9 bases short, with 12 bases between. CDR3 length: 12 residues. The CDR3 nucleotides are TGTGCCAGCTCACCGGACCCCGGGGGGCAGTACTTC. Its protein product is CASSPDPGGQYF. Using reference TRBV18 and TRBJ2-7 for the parts outside the CDR3, the full variable domain is NAGVMQNPRHLVRRRGQEARLRCSPMKGHSHVYWYRQLPEEGLKFMVYLQKENIIDESGMPKERFSAEFPKEGPSILRIQQVVRGDSAAYFCASSPDPGGQYFGPGTRLTVT.

The rearrangement uses TRBV7-2 and TRBJ2-7; 7 bases agree with TRBD1. CDR1 and CDR2 from the germline V gene are SGHTA and FQGNSA. The CDR3 covers 13 residues. Trimming cost V 8 bases and J 5 bases; bases outside gene matches: 9. Here the CDR3 reads CASGIDRVNEQYF. DNA for the CDR3: TGTGCCAGCGGGATTGACAGGGTCAACGAGCAGTACTTC.

The rearrangement links TRBV5-1 to TRBJ1-1; 7 nucleotides agree with TRBD1. The CDR3 runs to 15 residues. Germline lookup yields CDR1 SGHRS and CDR2 YFSETQ. V shed 7 bases, J shed 0 bases, and the junction held 9 bases outside the gene matches. This CDR3 reads CASSRGQIMNTEAFF. The CDR3 DNA follows: TGCGCCAGCTCCAGGGGACAGATAATGAACACTGAAGCTTTCTTT.

This chain uses TRBV6-1 with TRBJ1-1; 8 nucleotides agree with TRBD1. The CDR3 totals 17 residues. The germline V gene has CDR1 MNHNS and CDR2 SASEGT. V shed 4 bases and J 0 bases; nucleotides not matched to a gene: 10. As DNA, the CDR3 is TGTGCCAGCAGTGGCCCGATGACAGGGGCCTTGAACACTGAAGCTTTCTTT. Translated, it gives CASSGPMTGALNTEAFF.

A remark on this clone: The same CDR3 can be traced to other DNA sequences in this sample. The V and J genes are TRBV7-2 and TRBJ2-5; TRBD1 aligns across 8 bases. Looked up from germline, CDR1 is SGHTA and CDR2 is FQGNSA. This CDR3 spans 14 amino acids. V shed 5 bases and J 1 base; nucleotides not matched to a gene: 3. The DNA for the CDR3 is TGTGCCAGCAGCCCGCAGGGGGCCCAAGAGACCCAGTACTTC. Translating it yields CASSPQGAQETQYF.

V usage is TRBV4-3 and J usage is TRBJ2-7; TRBD2 aligns across 8 bases. Trimming took 1 base from V and 4 from J; bases not matched to a gene: 9. Germline CDR1 reads LGHNA; CDR2 reads YSLEER. The CDR3 spans 16 residues. The CDR3 protein is CASSQGRASGRYEQYF. As DNA, the CDR3 is TGCGCCAGCAGCCAAGGAAGGGCTAGCGGGCGATACGAGCAGTACTTC.

The chain couples TRBV7-8 to TRBJ2-3; 9 positions match TRBD2. Germline V gene sequence: CDR1 SGHVS, CDR2 FQNEAQ. The CDR3 length is 16 residues. J lost 4 bases, V lost 3 bases, and 8 bases had no gene match. CDR3 in amino acids: CASSFNSGGVSDTQYF. CDR3 coding DNA: TGTGCCAGCAGCTTTAATAGCGGGGGTGTTTCAGATACGCAGTATTTT.

The rearrangement uses TRBV7-9 and TRBJ1-3; TRBD1 matches at 7 bases. In germline, CDR1 is SEHNR, CDR2 FQNEAQ (reference sequence). The CDR3 covers 16 residues. J was trimmed by 4 bases and V by 5 bases; bases with no gene match: 11. The CDR3 DNA sequence: TGTGCCAGCAGCGCGAGGGACAGAGGGGTCGGAAACACCATATATTTT. Protein sequence: CASSARDRGVGNTIYF.